This is a list of T cell receptor beta chains from one sample in a study of blood T cell repertoires in COVID-19. Assay: immunoSEQ multiplex PCR; the TCRdb copy retains only in-frame clones and omits some. The data contain some 300,000 clones, approximately 90% of them seen just once; the ten biggest clones take up around 4.2%. The sample consisted of PBMCs or T cells enriched from blood (not recorded which). These receptors originate from a woman younger than 45 who had been exposed to COVID-19. The CDR3 runs from the conserved cysteine through the conserved F or W. The order of the fields is clone size, J gene, V gene, D gene, CDR3 DNA, CDR3 protein. D genes are given only for firm matches. Size tells how often a clone was seen (once, few, many) or the class of an expanded clone, and some rows leave it out.

.,TRBJ2-5,TRBV7-9,.,TGTGCCAGCAGCTTAACGGCGGGGGCTTATACAATCCAAGAGACCCAGTACTTC,CASSLTAGAYTIQETQYF
once,TRBJ1-3,TRBV6-1,.,TGTGCCAGCAGTGACCCAGGGGTGGGAAACACCATATATTTT,CASSDPGVGNTIYF
few,TRBJ2-5,TRBV2,.,TGTGCCAGCAACCGCCCGTTAGAAGAGACCCAGTACTTC,CASNRPLEETQYF
once,TRBJ2-2,TRBV6-5,.,TGTGCCAGCAATTGGGGGGCGAACACCGGGGAGCTGTTTTTT,CASNWGANTGELFF
.,TRBJ2-6,TRBV5-1,TRBD1,TGCGCCAGCAGCTTGAGGGCGACAGGGGTGCCTGGGGCCAACGTCCTGACTTTC,CASSLRATGVPGANVLTF
.,TRBJ1-2,TRBV7-9,.,TGTGCCAGCAGCTTGGGCGCCTTTAACTATGGCTACACCTTC,CASSLGAFNYGYTF
.,TRBJ2-3,TRBV7-9,TRBD2,TGTGCCAGCAGCCGTCCGGGACTAGCAGCAGATACGCAGTATTTT,CASSRPGLAADTQYF
.,TRBJ1-1,TRBV27,TRBD1,TGTGCCAGCAACGTACAGGGGACGAACACTGAAGCTTTCTTT,CASNVQGTNTEAFF
.,TRBJ2-7,TRBV5-4,.,TGTGCCAGCAGAAACATTCTCACAGATAACTTCTACGAGCAGTACTTC,CASRNILTDNFYEQYF
few,TRBJ2-3,TRBV7-6,TRBD1,TGTGCCAGCAGCTCGCCAGGGGGAATAAGCACAGATACGCAGTATTTT,CASSSPGGISTDTQYF
.,TRBJ1-1,TRBV19,TRBD1,TGTGCCAGTAGTAAAGGAGACAGGGAAGTAACTGAAGCTTTCTTT,CASSKGDREVTEAFF
.,TRBJ1-3,TRBV7-6,.,TGTGCCAGCAGCTTACAGGGGAACACCATATATTTT,CASSLQGNTIYF
.,TRBJ1-4,TRBV19,.,TGTGCCAGTAGTCGAGGGTCGCCGAGCATTAATGAAAAACTGTTTTTT,CASSRGSPSINEKLFF
.,TRBJ2-7,TRBV5-1,.,TGCGCCAGCAGCCAGGCAGCGGGTTTTTACGAGCAGTACTTC,CASSQAAGFYEQYF
.,TRBJ1-4,TRBV5-1,TRBD1,TGCGCCAGCAGCTTGGGCTGGGACAGTCAAAAACTGTTTTTT,CASSLGWDSQKLFF
.,TRBJ2-1,TRBV7-9,TRBD1,TGTGCCAGCAGCTCCCGAAGGGGACAGGGGAGCCCCATTCGGCAGTTCTTC,CASSSRRGQGSPIRQFF
.,TRBJ2-7,TRBV3-1/TRBV3-2,.,TGTGCCAGCGGACAAGGGGGCCTAGCGCGTCACTCCTACGAGCAGTACTTC,CASGQGGLARHSYEQYF
.,TRBJ2-7,TRBV7-8,TRBD2,TGTGCCAGCAGCTTTGCCGGGACTAGCGGGGGGCGATCCTACGAGCAGTACTTC,CASSFAGTSGGRSYEQYF
.,TRBJ2-1,TRBV13,TRBD2,TGTGCCAGCAGCTTCTGGCGGGGGGCCTTAAATGAGCAGTTCTTC,CASSFWRGALNEQFF
.,TRBJ2-1,TRBV9,.,TGTGCCAGCAGGGGCCTAGCGCACAATGAGCAGTTCTTC,CASRGLAHNEQFF
once,TRBJ1-6,TRBV4-2,TRBD1,TGTGCCAGCAGCCAGGAACGAAGACAGGGCGTCTCTGATTCACCCCTCCACTTT,CASSQERRQGVSDSPLHF
.,TRBJ1-2,TRBV6-2/TRBV6-3,TRBD1,TGTGCCAGCAGCAACGCAGGGGGCGCGGGGGGCTACACCTTC,CASSNAGGAGGYTF
.,TRBJ1-2,TRBV15,.,TGTGCCACCAGCAGAGAGATGGAGGGTCCCAACTATGGCTACACCTTC,CATSREMEGPNYGYTF
.,TRBJ2-4,TRBV5-4,TRBD1,TGTGCCAGCAGCTGGGGGACAGGGACAGGCAAAAACATTCAGTACTTC,CASSWGTGTGKNIQYF
.,TRBJ1-2,TRBV2,.,TGTGCCAGCTTTAGACAGGTTAACTATGGCTACACCTTC,CASFRQVNYGYTF
.,TRBJ1-2,TRBV13,.,TGTGCCAGCAGCCAAAGACAGACGATTAACTATGGCTACACCTTC,CASSQRQTINYGYTF
.,TRBJ1-5,TRBV10-3,.,TGTGCCATCAGTAAAGAAGACAGATACAATCAGCCCCAGCATTTT,CAISKEDRYNQPQHF
.,TRBJ2-2,TRBV5-1,.,TGCGCCAGCAGGAGGCAGGGAAACGCGAACACCGGGGAGCTGTTTTTT,CASRRQGNANTGELFF
.,TRBJ1-3,TRBV9,.,TGCCATGGAGGGTCCCCCTCTGGAAACACCATATATTTT,CHGGSPSGNTIYF
.,TRBJ2-2,TRBV6-5,.,TGTGCCAGCAGTTACTCGGGGGGGCTAACAACCGGGGAGCTGTTTTTT,CASSYSGGLTTGELFF
.,TRBJ1-1,TRBV11-2,.,TGTGCCAGCAGCGCCTCAGGGCACACTGAAGCTTTCTTT,CASSASGHTEAFF
.,TRBJ2-5,TRBV11-1,.,TGTGCCAGCAGCTTATCCTATGGTGAGACCCAGTACTTC,CASSLSYGETQYF
.,TRBJ2-2,TRBV4-1,TRBD1,TGCGCCAGCAGCCCGCAGACAGGGACCAACACCGGGGAGCTGTTTTTT,CASSPQTGTNTGELFF
.,TRBJ2-2,TRBV4-1,.,TGCGCCAGCAGCCAGTACCTGGGCAAGAGCTCCGGGGAGCTGTTTTTT,CASSQYLGKSSGELFF
.,TRBJ1-1,TRBV5-1,.,TGCGCCACCACTGTGGCGGGGGGCACTGAAGCTTTCTTT,CATTVAGGTEAFF
.,TRBJ1-2,TRBV4-1,.,TGCGCCAGCAGCCAAGGGCAGGGTCATGGCTACACCTTC,CASSQGQGHGYTF
.,TRBJ1-2,TRBV18,.,TGTGCCAGCTCACCGGTCTCCTCCGACAGGAGAAATGGCTACACCTTC,CASSPVSSDRRNGYTF
few,TRBJ1-5,TRBV30,.,TGTGCCTGGAGTGTCCAGGGCCGCGGGCCCCAGCATTTT,CAWSVQGRGPQHF
.,TRBJ2-5,TRBV5-5,TRBD2,TGTGCCAGCAGCCCCCGGGTACTAGCGACGCGGGAGACCCAGTACTTC,CASSPRVLATRETQYF
.,TRBJ1-3,TRBV5-6,.,TGTGCCAGCAGCTTATCACACCGTGGGGGGAACACCATATATTTT,CASSLSHRGGNTIYF
.,TRBJ1-5,TRBV5-6,TRBD1,TGTGCCAGCAGCCTATCTGGACAGGGGCTAAATCAGCCCCAGCATTTT,CASSLSGQGLNQPQHF
few,TRBJ1-2,TRBV6-6,TRBD1,TGTGCCAGCACCGAGGGACAGAACTATGGCTACACCTTC,CASTEGQNYGYTF
.,TRBJ1-4,TRBV6-1,TRBD1,TGTGCCAGCAGTGATTATGGGACAGCGGATGGTGAAAAACTGTTTTTT,CASSDYGTADGEKLFF
once,TRBJ1-1,TRBV19,.,TGTGCCAGTAGTATTTACAGATCGAACACTGAAGCTTTCTTT,CASSIYRSNTEAFF
.,TRBJ1-6,TRBV4-3,.,TGCGCCAGCAGCCAAGAATGGGGAGGGGAAAGTTATTCACCCCTCCACTTT,CASSQEWGGESYSPLHF
.,TRBJ1-2,TRBV7-9,TRBD1,TGTGCCAGCAGCTACCCACAGGGGGAGTATAACTATGGCTACACCTTC,CASSYPQGEYNYGYTF
.,TRBJ2-1,TRBV5-4,TRBD1,TGTGCCAGCAGCCCTGATCTTGGGACAGCAAGCGCCTTTAATGAGCAGTTCTTC,CASSPDLGTASAFNEQFF
.,TRBJ2-7,TRBV5-6,TRBD1,TGTGCCAGCAGCCCCGGGACAGCCTACGAGCAGTACTTC,CASSPGTAYEQYF
.,TRBJ2-3,TRBV5-8,TRBD2,TGTGCCAGCAGCTTGGCCCCTAGCGGGGGGGCCGTCAGCACAGATACGCAGTATTTT,CASSLAPSGGAVSTDTQYF
.,TRBJ2-7,TRBV10-3,.,TGTGCCTCCCAGGAAGGTTACAAAATGACCTACGAGCAGTACTTC,CASQEGYKMTYEQYF
.,TRBJ2-1,TRBV4-1,TRBD2,TGCGCCAGCAGCCAAGATGTCCAGCGGGGGTATGAGCAGTTCTTC,CASSQDVQRGYEQFF